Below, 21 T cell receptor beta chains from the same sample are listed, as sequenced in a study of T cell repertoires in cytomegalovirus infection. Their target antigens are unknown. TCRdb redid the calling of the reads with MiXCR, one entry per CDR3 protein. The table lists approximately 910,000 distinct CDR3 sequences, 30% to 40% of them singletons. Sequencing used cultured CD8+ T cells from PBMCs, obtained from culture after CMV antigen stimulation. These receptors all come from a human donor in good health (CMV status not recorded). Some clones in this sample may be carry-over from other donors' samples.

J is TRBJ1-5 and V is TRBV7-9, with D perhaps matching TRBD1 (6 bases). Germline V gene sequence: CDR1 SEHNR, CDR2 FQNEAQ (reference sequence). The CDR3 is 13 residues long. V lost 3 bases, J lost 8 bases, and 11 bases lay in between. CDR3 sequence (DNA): TGTGCCAGCAGCTTCGGGGGGCTGGAGCCCCAGCATTTT. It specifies CASSFGGLEPQHF.

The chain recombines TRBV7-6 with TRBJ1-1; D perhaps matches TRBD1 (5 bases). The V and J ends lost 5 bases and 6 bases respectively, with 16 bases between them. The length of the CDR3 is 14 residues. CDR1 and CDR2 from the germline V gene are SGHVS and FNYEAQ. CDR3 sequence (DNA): TGTGCCAGCAGCCGACCCGGGGGGGGGTCTGAAGCTTTCTTT. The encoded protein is CASSRPGGGSEAFF. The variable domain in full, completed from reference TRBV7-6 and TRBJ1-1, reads GAGVSQSPRYKVTKRGQDVALRCDPISGHVSLYWYRQALGQGPEFLTYFNYEAQQDKSGLPNDRFSAERPEGSISTLTIQRTEQRDSAMYRCASSRPGGGSEAFFGQGTRLTVV.

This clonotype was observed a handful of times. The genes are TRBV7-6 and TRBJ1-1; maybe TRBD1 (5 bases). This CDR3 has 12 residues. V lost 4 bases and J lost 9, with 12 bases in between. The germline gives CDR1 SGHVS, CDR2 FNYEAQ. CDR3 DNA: TGTGCCAGCAGCTCGGGACCAGAAAAAGCTTTCTTT. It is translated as CASSSGPEKAFF.

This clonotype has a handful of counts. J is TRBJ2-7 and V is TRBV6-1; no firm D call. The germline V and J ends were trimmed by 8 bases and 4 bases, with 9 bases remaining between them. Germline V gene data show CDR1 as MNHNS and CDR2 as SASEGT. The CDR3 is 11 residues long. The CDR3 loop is CASGTAYEQYV. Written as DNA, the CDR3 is TGTGCCAGCGGCACAGCTTACGAGCAGTACGTC.

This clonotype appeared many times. Here the CDR3 DNA reads TGTGCCAGCAGCCCCCAGGGGGCTGAAGCTTTCTTT. Translation gives CASSPQGAEAFF. The chain uses TRBV11-3 and TRBJ1-1; TRBD1 aligns across 7 bases. Germline CDR1 is SGHNT and CDR2 is YENEEA. The CDR3 loop spans 12 amino acids. V was pared by 5 bases and J by 6 bases, with 3 bases of the junction left unmatched.

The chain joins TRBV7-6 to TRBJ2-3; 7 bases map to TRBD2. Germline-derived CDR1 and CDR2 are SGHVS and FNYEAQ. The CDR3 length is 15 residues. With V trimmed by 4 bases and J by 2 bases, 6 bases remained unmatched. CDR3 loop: CASSSERGDTDTQYF. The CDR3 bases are TGTGCCAGCAGCTCCGAGCGGGGCGACACAGATACGCAGTATTTT.

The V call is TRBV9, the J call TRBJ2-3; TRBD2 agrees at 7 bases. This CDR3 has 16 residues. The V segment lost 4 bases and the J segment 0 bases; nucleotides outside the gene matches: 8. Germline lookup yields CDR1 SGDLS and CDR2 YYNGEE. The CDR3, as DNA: TGTGCCAGCAGCCCTCGTGGGAGGGTTAGCACAGATACGCAGTATTTT. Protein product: CASSPRGRVSTDTQYF.

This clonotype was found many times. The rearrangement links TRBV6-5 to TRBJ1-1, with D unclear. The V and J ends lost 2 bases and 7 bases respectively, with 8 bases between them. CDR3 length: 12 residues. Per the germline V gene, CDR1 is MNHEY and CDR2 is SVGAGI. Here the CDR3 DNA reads TGTGCCAGCAGTTACAGCGGTCTTGAAGCTTTCTTT. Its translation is CASSYSGLEAFF.

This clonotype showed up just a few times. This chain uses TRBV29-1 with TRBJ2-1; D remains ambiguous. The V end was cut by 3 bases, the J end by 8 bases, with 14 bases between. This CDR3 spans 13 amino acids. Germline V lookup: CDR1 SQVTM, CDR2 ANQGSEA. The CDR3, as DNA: TGCAGCGTTGAGTGGGGTTACGACCATGAGCAGTTCTTC. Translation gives CSVEWGYDHEQFF.

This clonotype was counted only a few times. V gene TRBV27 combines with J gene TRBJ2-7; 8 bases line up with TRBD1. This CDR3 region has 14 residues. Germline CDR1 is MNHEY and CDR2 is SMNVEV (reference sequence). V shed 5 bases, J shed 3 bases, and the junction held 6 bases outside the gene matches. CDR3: CASSTRTGSYEQYV. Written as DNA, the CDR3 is TGTGCCAGCAGTACCCGGACAGGGAGCTACGAGCAGTACGTC.

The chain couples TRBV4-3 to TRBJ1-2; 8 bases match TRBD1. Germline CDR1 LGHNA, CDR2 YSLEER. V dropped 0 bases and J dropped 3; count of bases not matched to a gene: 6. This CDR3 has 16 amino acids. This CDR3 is CASSQETDRVYYGYTF. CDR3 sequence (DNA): TGCGCCAGCAGCCAAGAGACGGACAGGGTTTACTATGGCTACACCTTC.

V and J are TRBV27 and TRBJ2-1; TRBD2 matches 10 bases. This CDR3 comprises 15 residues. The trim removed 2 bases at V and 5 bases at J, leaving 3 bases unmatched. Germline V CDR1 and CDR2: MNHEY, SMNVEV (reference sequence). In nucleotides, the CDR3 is TGTGCCAGCAGTTTAGGGACTAGCGCGGACAATGAGCAGTTCTTC. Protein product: CASSLGTSADNEQFF.

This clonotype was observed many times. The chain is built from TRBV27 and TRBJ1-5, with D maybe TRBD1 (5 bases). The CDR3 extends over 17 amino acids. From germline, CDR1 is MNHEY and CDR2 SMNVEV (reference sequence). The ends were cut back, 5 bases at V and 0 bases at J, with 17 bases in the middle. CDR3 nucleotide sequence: TGTGCCAGCAGTCCCGGGGCCCCTCTATATAGCAATCAGCCCCAGCATTTT. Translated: CASSPGAPLYSNQPQHF.

In DNA, the CDR3 is TGCGCCAGCAGCCAAGGACTAGCGGAGCTAGATACGCAGTATTTT. Translation gives CASSQGLAELDTQYF. This chain links TRBV4-3 with TRBJ2-3; 9 bases match TRBD2. The V and J ends lost 1 base and 5 bases, in that order; junction bases with no gene match: 4. Looked up from germline, CDR1 is LGHNA and CDR2 is YSLEER. The CDR3 loop spans 15 amino acids.

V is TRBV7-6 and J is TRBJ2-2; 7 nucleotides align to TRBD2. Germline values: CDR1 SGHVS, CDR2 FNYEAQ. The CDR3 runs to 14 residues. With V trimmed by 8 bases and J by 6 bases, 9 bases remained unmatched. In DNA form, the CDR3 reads TGTGCCAGCGGCAGCGGGGCTAGCCCCGGGGAGCTGTTTTTT. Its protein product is CASGSGASPGELFF.

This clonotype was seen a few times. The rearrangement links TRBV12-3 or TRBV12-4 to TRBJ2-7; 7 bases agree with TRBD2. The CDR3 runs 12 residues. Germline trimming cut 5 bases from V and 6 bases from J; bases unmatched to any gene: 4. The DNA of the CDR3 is TGTGCCAGCAGTCCCGGGAGGTTCGAGCAGTACTTC. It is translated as CASSPGRFEQYF.

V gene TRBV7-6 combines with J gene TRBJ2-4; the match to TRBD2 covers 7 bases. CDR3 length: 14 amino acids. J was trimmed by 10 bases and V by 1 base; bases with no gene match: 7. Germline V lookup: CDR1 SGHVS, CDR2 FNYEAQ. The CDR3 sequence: CASSLGGGDLIQYF. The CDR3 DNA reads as TGTGCCAGCAGCTTAGGGGGGGGGGATTTGATTCAGTACTTC.

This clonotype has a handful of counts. The CDR3 nucleotides read TGTGCCAGCAGTTTTCAGGGGGCGGGCTACAATGAGCAGTTCTTC. Translation gives CASSFQGAGYNEQFF. The genes are TRBV27 and TRBJ2-1, with 8 bases that match TRBD1. The ends lost 3 bases at V and 3 bases at J; junction bases unmatched: 4. CDR1 is MNHEY, CDR2 SMNVEV, per germline (reference sequence). This CDR3 is 15 amino acids long.

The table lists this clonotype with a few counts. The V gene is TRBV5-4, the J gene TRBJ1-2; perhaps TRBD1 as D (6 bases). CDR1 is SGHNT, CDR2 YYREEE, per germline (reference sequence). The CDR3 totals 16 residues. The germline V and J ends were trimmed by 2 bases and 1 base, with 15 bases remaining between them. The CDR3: CASSFEMGAGNYGYTF. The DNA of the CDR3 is TGTGCCAGCAGCTTCGAAATGGGGGCTGGTAACTATGGCTACACCTTC.

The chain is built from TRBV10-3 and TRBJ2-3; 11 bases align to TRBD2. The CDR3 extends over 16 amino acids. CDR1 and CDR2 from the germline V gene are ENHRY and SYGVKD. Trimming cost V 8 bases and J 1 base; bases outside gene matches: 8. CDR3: CAIRVRTSGRTDTQYF. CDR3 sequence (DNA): TGTGCCATCCGGGTCCGGACTAGCGGGCGCACAGATACGCAGTATTTT.

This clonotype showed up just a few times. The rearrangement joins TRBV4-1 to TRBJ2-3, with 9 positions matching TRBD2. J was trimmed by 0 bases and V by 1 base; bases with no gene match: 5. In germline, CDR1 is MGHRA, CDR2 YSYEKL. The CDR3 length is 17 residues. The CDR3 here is CASSQGPGLASTDTQYF. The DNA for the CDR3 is TGCGCCAGCAGCCAAGGGCCGGGACTAGCTAGCACAGATACGCAGTATTTT.